The text below deals with one T cell receptor (beta chain). The CDR3 spans 16 residues. V dropped 2 bases and J dropped 4; count of bases not matched to a gene: 8. CDR1 is SGHVS, CDR2 FNYEAQ, per germline. This specimen comes from a study of blood T cell repertoires in COVID-19. Study background: From the United States, Italy and Spain came samples of acute and convalescent COVID-19. Sources were T cells, B-cell-depleted T cells, or PBMCs; the material itself was cDNA or gDNA.

Original handling: Counts of nucleated cells, estimated from reference gene primer amplification, were obtained. The assay was immunoSEQ multiplex PCR, and TCRdb's table has in-frame clones only and misses some. The D gene and trimming were derived from the DNA, and the V and J assignments and clone size from that table. The data show 200,000 or so clones, about 88% seen once. The source is a man in his forties with active or convalescent COVID-19. The chain is built from TRBV7-6 and TRBJ2-1; 7 bases map to TRBD2. The source material was peripheral blood. CDR3 sequence: CASSLQSGGFYNEQFF. CDR3 DNA: TGTGCCAGCAGCTTACAATCCGGGGGGTTTTACAATGAGCAGTTCTTC.